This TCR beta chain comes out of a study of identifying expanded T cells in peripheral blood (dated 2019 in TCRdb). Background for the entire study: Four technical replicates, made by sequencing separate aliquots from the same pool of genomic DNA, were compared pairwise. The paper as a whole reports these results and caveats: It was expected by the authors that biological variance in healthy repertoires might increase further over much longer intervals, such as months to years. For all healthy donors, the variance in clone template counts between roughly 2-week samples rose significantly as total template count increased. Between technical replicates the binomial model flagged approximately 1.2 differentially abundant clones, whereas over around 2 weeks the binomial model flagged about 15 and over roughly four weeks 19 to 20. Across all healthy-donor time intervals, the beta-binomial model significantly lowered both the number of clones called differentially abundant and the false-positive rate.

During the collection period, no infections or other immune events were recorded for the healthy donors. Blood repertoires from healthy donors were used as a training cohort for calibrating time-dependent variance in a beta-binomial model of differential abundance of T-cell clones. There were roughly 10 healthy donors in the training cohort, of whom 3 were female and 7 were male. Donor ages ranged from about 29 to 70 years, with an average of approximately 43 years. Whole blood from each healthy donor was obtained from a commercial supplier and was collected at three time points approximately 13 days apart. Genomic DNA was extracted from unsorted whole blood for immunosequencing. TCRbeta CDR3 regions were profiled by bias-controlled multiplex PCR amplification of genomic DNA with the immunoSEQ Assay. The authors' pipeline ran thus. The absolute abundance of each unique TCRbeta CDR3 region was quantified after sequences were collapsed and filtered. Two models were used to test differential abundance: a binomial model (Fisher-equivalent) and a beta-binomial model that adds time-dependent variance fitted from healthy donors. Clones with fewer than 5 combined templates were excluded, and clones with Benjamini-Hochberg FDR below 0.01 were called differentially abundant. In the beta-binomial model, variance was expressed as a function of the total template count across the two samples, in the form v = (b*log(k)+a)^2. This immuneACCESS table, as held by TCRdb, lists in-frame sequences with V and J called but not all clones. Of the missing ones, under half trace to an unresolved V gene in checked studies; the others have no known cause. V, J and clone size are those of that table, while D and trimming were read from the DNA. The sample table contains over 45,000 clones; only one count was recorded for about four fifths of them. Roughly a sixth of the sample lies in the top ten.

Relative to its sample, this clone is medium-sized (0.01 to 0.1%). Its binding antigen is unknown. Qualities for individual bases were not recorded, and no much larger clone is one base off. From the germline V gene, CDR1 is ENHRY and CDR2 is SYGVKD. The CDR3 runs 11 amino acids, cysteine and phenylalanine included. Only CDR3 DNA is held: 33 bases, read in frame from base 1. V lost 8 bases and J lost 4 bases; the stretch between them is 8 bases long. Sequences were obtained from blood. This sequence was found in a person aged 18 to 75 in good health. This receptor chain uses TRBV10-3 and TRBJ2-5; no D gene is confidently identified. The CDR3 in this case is CAISPGETQYF. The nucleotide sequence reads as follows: TGTGCCATCTCGCCGGGAGAGACCCAGTACTTC.